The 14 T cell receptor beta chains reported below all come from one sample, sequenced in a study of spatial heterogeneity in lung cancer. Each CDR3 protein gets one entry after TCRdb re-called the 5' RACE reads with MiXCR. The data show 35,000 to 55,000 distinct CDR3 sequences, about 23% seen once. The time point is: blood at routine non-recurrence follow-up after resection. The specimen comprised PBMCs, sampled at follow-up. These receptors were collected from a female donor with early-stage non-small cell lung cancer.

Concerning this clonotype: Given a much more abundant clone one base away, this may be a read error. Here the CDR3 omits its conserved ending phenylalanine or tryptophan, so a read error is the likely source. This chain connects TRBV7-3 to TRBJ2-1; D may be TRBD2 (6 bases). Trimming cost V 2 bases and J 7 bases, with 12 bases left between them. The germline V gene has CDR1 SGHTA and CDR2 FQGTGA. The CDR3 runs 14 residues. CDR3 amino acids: CASSLAGKGNEQFL. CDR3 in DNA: TGTGCCAGCAGCTTAGCGGGGAAAGGGAATGAGCAGTTCTTA.

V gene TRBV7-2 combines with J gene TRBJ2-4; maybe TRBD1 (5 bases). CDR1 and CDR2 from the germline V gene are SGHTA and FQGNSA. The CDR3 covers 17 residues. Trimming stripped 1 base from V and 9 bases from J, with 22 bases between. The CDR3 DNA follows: TGTGCCAGCAGCTTAGGTCCGAGTGACTCCGGGCAGGGCATTCAGTACTTC. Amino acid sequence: CASSLGPSDSGQGIQYF. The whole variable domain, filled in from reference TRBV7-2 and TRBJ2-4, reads GAGVSQSPSNKVTEKGKDVELRCDPISGHTALYWYRQSLGQGLEFLIYFQGNSAPDKSGLPSDRFSAERTGGSVSTLTIQRTQQEDSAVYLCASSLGPSDSGQGIQYFGAGTRLSVL.

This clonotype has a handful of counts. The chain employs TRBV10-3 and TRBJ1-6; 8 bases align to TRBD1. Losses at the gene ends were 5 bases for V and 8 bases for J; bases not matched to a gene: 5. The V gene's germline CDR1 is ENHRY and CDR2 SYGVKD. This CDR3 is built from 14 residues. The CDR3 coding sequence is TGTGCCATCAGTCGCGGGACAGGAGATTCACCCCTCCACTTT. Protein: CAISRGTGDSPLHF.

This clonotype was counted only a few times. The CDR3, as DNA: TGTGCCAGCAGCGGGCAGTTACCCTACGAGCAGTACTTC. Translating it yields CASSGQLPYEQYF. The chain carries TRBV7-9 and TRBJ2-7; D unclear. Trimming removed 5 bases from V and 2 bases from J, with 10 bases in between. Per germline, CDR1 SEHNR and CDR2 FQNEAQ (reference sequence). CDR3 length: 13 residues.

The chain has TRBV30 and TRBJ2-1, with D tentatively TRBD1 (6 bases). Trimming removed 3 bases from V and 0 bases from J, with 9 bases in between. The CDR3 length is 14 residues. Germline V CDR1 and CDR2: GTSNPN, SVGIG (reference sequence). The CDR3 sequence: CAWRAGASYNEQFF. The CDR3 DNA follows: TGTGCCTGGAGGGCAGGGGCCTCCTACAATGAGCAGTTCTTC. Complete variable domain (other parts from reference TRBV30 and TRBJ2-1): SQTIHQWPATLVQPVGSPLSLECTVEGTSNPNLYWYRQAAGRGLQLLFYSVGIGQISSEVPQNLSASRPQDRQFILSSKKLLLSDSGFYLCAWRAGASYNEQFFGPGTRLTVL.

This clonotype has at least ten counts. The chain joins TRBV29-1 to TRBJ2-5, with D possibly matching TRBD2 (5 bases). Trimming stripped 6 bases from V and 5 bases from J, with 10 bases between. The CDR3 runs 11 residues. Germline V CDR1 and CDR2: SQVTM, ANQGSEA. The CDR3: CSVVEEETQYF. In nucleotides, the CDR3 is TGCAGCGTAGTGGAGGAGGAGACCCAGTACTTC.

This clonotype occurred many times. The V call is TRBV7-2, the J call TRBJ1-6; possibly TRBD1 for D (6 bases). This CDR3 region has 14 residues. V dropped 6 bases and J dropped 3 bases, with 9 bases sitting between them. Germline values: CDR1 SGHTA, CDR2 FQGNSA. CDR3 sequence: CASREGGYNSPLHF. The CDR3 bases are TGTGCCAGCAGGGAGGGGGGCTATAATTCACCCCTCCACTTT.

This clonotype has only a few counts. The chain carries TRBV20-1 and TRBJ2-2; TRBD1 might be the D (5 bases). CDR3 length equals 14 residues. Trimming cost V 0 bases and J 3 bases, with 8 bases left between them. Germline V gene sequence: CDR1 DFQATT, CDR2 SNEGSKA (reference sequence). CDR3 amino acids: CSARDRVHTGELFF. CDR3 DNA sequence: TGCAGTGCTAGAGACAGGGTACACACCGGGGAGCTGTTTTTT.

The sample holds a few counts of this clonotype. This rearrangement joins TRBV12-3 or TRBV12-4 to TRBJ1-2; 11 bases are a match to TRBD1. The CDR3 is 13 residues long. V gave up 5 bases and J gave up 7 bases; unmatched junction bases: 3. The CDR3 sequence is CASSQDRGLGYTF. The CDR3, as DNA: TGTGCCAGCAGTCAGGACAGGGGGCTTGGCTACACCTTC.

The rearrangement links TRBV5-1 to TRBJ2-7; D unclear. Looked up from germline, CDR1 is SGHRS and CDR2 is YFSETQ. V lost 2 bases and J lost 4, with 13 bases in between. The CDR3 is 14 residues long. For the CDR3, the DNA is TGCGCCAGCAGCTTAATTGGGATCGGATACGAGCAGTACGTC. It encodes CASSLIGIGYEQYV.

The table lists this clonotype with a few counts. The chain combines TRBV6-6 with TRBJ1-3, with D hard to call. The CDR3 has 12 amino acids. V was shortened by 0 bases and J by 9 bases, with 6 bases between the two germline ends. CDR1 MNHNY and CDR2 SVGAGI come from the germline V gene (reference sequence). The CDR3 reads CASSYSVITIYF. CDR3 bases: TGTGCCAGCAGTTACTCGGTTATCACCATATATTTT.

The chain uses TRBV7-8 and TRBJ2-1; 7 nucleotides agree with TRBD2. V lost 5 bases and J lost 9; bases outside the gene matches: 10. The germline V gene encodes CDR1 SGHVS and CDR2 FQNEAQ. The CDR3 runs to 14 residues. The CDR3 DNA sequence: TGTGCCAGCAGCACAAGAGGGAGGGTAACTGAGCAGTTCTTC. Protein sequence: CASSTRGRVTEQFF.

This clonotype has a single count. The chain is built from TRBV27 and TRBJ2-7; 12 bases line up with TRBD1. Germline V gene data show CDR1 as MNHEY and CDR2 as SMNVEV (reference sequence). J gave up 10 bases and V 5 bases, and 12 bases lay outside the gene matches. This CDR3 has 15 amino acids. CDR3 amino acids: CASSQGTGGGFEQYF. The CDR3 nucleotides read TGTGCCAGCAGTCAGGGGACAGGGGGCGGTTTTGAACAGTACTTC.

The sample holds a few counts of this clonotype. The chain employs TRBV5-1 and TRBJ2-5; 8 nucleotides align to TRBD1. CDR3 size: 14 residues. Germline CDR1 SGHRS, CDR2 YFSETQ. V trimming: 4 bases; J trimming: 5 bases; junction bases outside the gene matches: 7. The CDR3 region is CASSARTGMETQYF. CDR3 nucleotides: TGCGCCAGCAGCGCTCGGACAGGGATGGAGACCCAGTACTTC.